The 32 T cell receptor beta chains listed next were all sequenced from one sample in a study of blood T cells in healthy people across ages. Sample-barcoded 5' priming and a J-beta primer mix drove a second PCR of roughly 7 to 11 cycles. TCRdb ran MiXCR on the 5' RACE reads and lists one entry per CDR3 protein. The sample has hundreds of thousands of distinct CDR3 sequences; around 20% are singletons. Sequenced input: blood. The receptors were gathered from a man in his 70s in good health.

V and J are TRBV29-1 and TRBJ2-7; 8 bases are shared with TRBD2. The last part of the DNA fits TRBJ2-1 better; the J call may be wrong. Germline CDR1 and CDR2: SQVTM and ANQGSEA. The CDR3 has 15 amino acids. The CDR3 nucleotides are TGCAGCGTTGCTAAACGGGGGGGCCAGGGCAATGAGCAGTTCTTC. It translates to CSVAKRGGQGNEQFF.

This chain uses TRBV7-9 with TRBJ1-6; 8 bases fit TRBD1. The CDR3 loop spans 14 amino acids. Germline CDR1 is SEHNR and CDR2 is FQNEAQ (reference sequence). The J segment lost 8 bases and the V segment lost 1 base, leaving 1 base of the junction unmatched. CDR3 sequence: CASSLDRGYSPLHF. CDR3 nucleotide sequence: TGTGCCAGCAGCTTAGACAGGGGGTATTCACCCCTCCACTTT.

This clonotype was picked up many times. The junction differs from germline at one of its ends, possibly a read error. The chain is built from TRBV5-1 and TRBJ2-1, with TRBD1 identical over 8 bases. This CDR3 has 15 amino acids. Germline CDR1 is SGHRS and CDR2 is YFSETQ. CDR3 DNA: TGTGCCAGCAGTCTTCAGGGGGCCTCCTACAATGAGCAGTTCTTC. Translation gives CASSLQGASYNEQFF.

This clonotype has ten or more counts. The chain combines TRBV3-1 with TRBJ2-3, with unresolved D. The CDR3 covers 12 residues. V lost 4 bases to trimming and J lost 2 bases, with 4 bases between them. Per the germline V gene, CDR1 is LGHDT and CDR2 is YNNKEL (reference sequence). CDR3 amino acids: CASSLITDTQYF. The CDR3 DNA reads as TGTGCCAGCAGCCTCATCACAGATACGCAGTATTTT.

The CDR3 DNA reads TGTGCCAGCAGTCCAATCGACAGGGTAAATCAGCCCCAGCATTTT. Translation gives CASSPIDRVNQPQHF. This rearrangement joins TRBV27 to TRBJ1-5, with 7 bases that match TRBD1. Germline CDR1 is MNHEY and CDR2 is SMNVEV (reference sequence). This CDR3 region has 15 residues. Unmatched junction bases numbered 8, after V lost 5 bases and J lost 4 bases.

As regards this clonotype: A much larger clone is a single base away; this may be a read error. The rearrangement joins TRBV4-1 to TRBJ1-2; 9 nucleotides match TRBD1. CDR3 size: 15 residues. The germline gives CDR1 MGHRA, CDR2 YSYEKL. In DNA, the CDR3 is TGCGCCAGCAGCCAAGAAACTTGGACAGGGGATGGCTACTCCTTC. Encoded protein: CASSQETWTGDGYSF.

This clonotype was picked up many times. In nucleotides, the CDR3 is TGTGCCAGCAGGGGTCCCTCCTCACCCCTCCACTTT. It is translated as CASRGPSSPLHF. This rearrangement joins TRBV12-3 or TRBV12-4 to TRBJ1-6, with D uncertain. Trimming took 6 bases from V and 10 from J, leaving 10 bases between them. The length of the CDR3 is 12 residues.

V is TRBV15 and J is TRBJ1-6; TRBD1 agrees at 7 bases. The CDR3 sequence is 17 residues long. Germline-derived CDR1 and CDR2 are LNHNV and YYDKDF (reference sequence). The V gene end was trimmed by 2 bases and the J gene end by 6 bases; junction bases not matched to a gene: 10. The CDR3 spells CATSRSKTGDFNSPLHF. The CDR3 DNA sequence: TGTGCCACCAGCAGATCTAAAACAGGGGACTTTAATTCACCCCTCCACTTT.

This clonotype was detected a few times. V and J are TRBV20-1 and TRBJ2-2, with 9 bases identical to TRBD1. Trimming at V came to 3 bases and at J to 3 bases, leaving 5 bases not matched to a gene. CDR1 and CDR2 from the germline V gene are DFQATT and SNEGSKA (reference sequence). This CDR3 region has 15 residues. The CDR3 coding sequence is TGCAGTGCTAGGGCAGACAGGGGGTACACCGGGGAGCTGTTTTTT. It encodes CSARADRGYTGELFF.

This clonotype has a handful of counts. The CDR3 here is CSVPGQGATITDTQYF. CDR3 DNA sequence: TGCAGCGTACCCGGACAGGGGGCGACCATCACAGATACGCAGTATTTT. This chain uses TRBV29-1 with TRBJ2-3; TRBD1 aligns across 11 bases. V was pared by 6 bases and J by 2 bases, with 10 bases of the junction left unmatched. The germline V gene has CDR1 SQVTM and CDR2 ANQGSEA. The CDR3 runs to 16 residues.

Of note for this clonotype: One end of the junction fails to match germline, which may point to a read error. This chain joins TRBV29-1 and TRBJ2-7; D may be TRBD1 or TRBD2 (7 bases each). The CDR3 consists of 12 residues. Germline V CDR1 and CDR2: SQVTM, ANQGSEA. CDR3 nucleotide sequence: TGCAGCGTTGACAGGGGGGACTACGAGCACTACTTC. Encoded protein: CSVDRGDYEHYF.

This clonotype was seen more than once but under ten times. The chain couples TRBV6-1 to TRBJ2-3, with TRBD1 identical over 8 bases. This CDR3 spans 16 amino acids. After removal of 6 bases from V and 0 bases from J, the junction contained 8 bases not matched to a gene. The germline V gene encodes CDR1 MNHNS and CDR2 SASEGT. DNA of the CDR3: TGTGCCAGCAGGGAGACGGACAGGGCCAGCACAGATACGCAGTATTTT. It translates to CASRETDRASTDTQYF.

V usage is TRBV18 and J usage is TRBJ1-2, with D tentatively TRBD1 (6 bases). CDR1 KGHSH and CDR2 LQKENI come from the germline V gene. Trimming cost V 4 bases and J 5 bases, with 8 bases left between them. The CDR3 contains 12 residues. The CDR3 bases are TGTGCCAGCTCACAGGGGACATATGGCTACACCTTC. Protein sequence: CASSQGTYGYTF.

This clonotype has a handful of counts. One end of the junction varies from germline; a read error may be responsible. The chain's CDR3 is CVSSIGQGETQYF. The CDR3, as DNA: TGCGTCAGCAGCATCGGACAGGGGGAGACCCAGTACTTC. V and J are TRBV5-1 and TRBJ2-5; TRBD1 matches at 9 bases. CDR1 is SGHRS, CDR2 YFSETQ, per germline. The CDR3 has 13 amino acids.

The genes are TRBV5-6 and TRBJ2-7; TRBD2 matches 8 bases. Looked up from germline, CDR1 is SGHDT and CDR2 is YYEEEE. The CDR3 consists of 14 residues. V was pared by 4 bases and J by 4 bases, with 7 bases of the junction left unmatched. CDR3 region: CASSAGTRVYEQYF. The CDR3 nucleotides are TGTGCCAGCAGCGCCGGGACTAGGGTATACGAGCAGTACTTC.

This chain uses TRBV6-6 with TRBJ1-1; no clear D. This CDR3 region has 13 residues. CDR1 is MNHNY, CDR2 SVGAGI, per germline (reference sequence). Trimming took 6 bases from V and 4 from J, leaving 12 bases between them. The CDR3 loop reads CASSSPGVTEAFF. The CDR3 DNA reads as TGTGCCAGCAGCTCACCGGGTGTCACTGAAGCTTTCTTT.

This clonotype was seen more than once but under ten times. V and J are TRBV18 and TRBJ2-7; D is possibly TRBD1 (6 bases). The CDR3 is made up of 16 amino acids. Germline V gives CDR1 KGHSH, CDR2 LQKENI. The V and J ends lost 3 bases and 2 bases respectively, with 17 bases between them. The CDR3 here is CASSPGAGTTTYEQYF. In DNA form, the CDR3 reads TGTGCCAGCTCACCGGGGGCCGGAACGACTACCTACGAGCAGTACTTC.

The chain carries TRBV5-1 and TRBJ1-5, with D hard to call. Germline CDR1 and CDR2: SGHRS and YFSETQ. Trimming stripped 4 bases from V and 5 bases from J, with 16 bases between. The CDR3 is 15 amino acids. DNA for the CDR3: TGCGCCAGCAGCCCGGGAGGCTTTTTCGATCAGCCCCAGCATTTT. Translated: CASSPGGFFDQPQHF.

The chain carries TRBV9 and TRBJ2-2; 7 bases match TRBD2. J was trimmed by 3 bases and V by 0 bases; bases with no gene match: 5. The germline gives CDR1 SGDLS, CDR2 YYNGEE. The CDR3 sequence is 16 residues long. This CDR3 reads CASSVAEGLHTGELFF. Written as DNA, the CDR3 is TGTGCCAGCAGCGTAGCTGAGGGACTACACACCGGGGAGCTGTTTTTT.

This chain links TRBV29-1 with TRBJ1-5; 9 nucleotides align to TRBD1. After removal of 6 bases from V and 5 bases from J, the junction contained 2 bases not matched to a gene. Germline CDR1 reads SQVTM; CDR2 reads ANQGSEA. CDR3 length equals 12 residues. In nucleotides, the CDR3 is TGCAGCGTCAGACAGGGGGATCAGCCCCAGCATTTT. This sequence encodes CSVRQGDQPQHF.

A note on this clonotype: This may come from a read error, since a much larger clone is one base off. The rearrangement links TRBV7-2 to TRBJ2-5; TRBD2 agrees at 10 bases. Germline V gene lookup returns CDR1 SGHTA and CDR2 FQGNSA. The CDR3 covers 15 residues. V lost 6 bases and J lost 4; bases outside the gene matches: 8. The CDR3 loop is CASRGAGGPGETQYF. The CDR3 coding sequence is TGTGCCAGCAGAGGAGCGGGAGGGCCAGGAGAGACCCAGTACTTC.

The V gene is TRBV12-3 or TRBV12-4, the J gene TRBJ2-5, with unresolved D. The length of the CDR3 is 15 residues. Trimming left V 1 base short and J 4 bases short, with 13 bases between. The CDR3 loop is CASSLGGGFGETQYF. The CDR3 nucleotides read TGTGCCAGCAGTTTAGGAGGTGGCTTCGGAGAGACCCAGTACTTC.

This clonotype was observed a handful of times. The rearrangement joins TRBV6-5 to TRBJ1-4, with 11 bases aligning to TRBD1. V shed 4 bases, J shed 0 bases, and the junction held 7 bases outside the gene matches. The CDR3 contains 18 residues. Germline V lookup: CDR1 MNHEY, CDR2 SVGAGI. The CDR3 DNA sequence: TGTGCCAGCAGTTTAAACCGGGACAGGGGGACAACTAATGAAAAACTGTTTTTT. Protein: CASSLNRDRGTTNEKLFF.

The chain joins TRBV5-1 to TRBJ1-4; 8 bases map to TRBD1. The V segment lost 4 bases and the J segment 0 bases; nucleotides outside the gene matches: 8. The CDR3 spans 17 residues. Germline loops: CDR1 SGHRS, CDR2 YFSETQ. The CDR3, as DNA: TGCGCCAGCAGCCGTGGACAGGGAGCCCCAACTAATGAAAAACTGTTTTTT. It yields the protein CASSRGQGAPTNEKLFF. Combining the CDR3 with reference TRBV5-1 and TRBJ1-4 gives the whole variable domain KAGVTQTPRYLIKTRGQQVTLSCSPISGHRSVSWYQQTPGQGLQFLFEYFSETQRNKGNFPGRFSGRQFSNSRSEMNVSTLELGDSALYLCASSRGQGAPTNEKLFFGSGTQLSVL.

The J gene is TRBJ2-2, the V gene TRBV7-2; unclear D gene. Germline lookup yields CDR1 SGHTA and CDR2 FQGNSA. Trimming took 10 bases from V and 3 from J, leaving 18 bases between them. The CDR3 spans 15 residues. The CDR3 DNA sequence: TGTGCCACCCCCCGCTGGACGAAGGACACCGGGGAGCTGTTTTTT. Translation gives CATPRWTKDTGELFF.

J is TRBJ1-1 and V is TRBV4-3; D perhaps matches TRBD1 (5 bases). V shed 4 bases and J shed 6 bases, with 15 bases lying between them. Germline assignment: CDR1 LGHNA and CDR2 YSLEER. The CDR3 sequence is 14 residues long. The CDR3 nucleotides read TGCGCCAGCAGCCGAGGGGTCTCGCCCTCTGAAGCTTTCTTT. Translation: CASSRGVSPSEAFF.

This clonotype was found a few times. This chain uses TRBV5-1 with TRBJ2-3; D not certain. Trimming shortened V by 5 bases and J by 6 bases, and 7 bases separated the two germline ends. Per the germline V gene, CDR1 is SGHRS and CDR2 is YFSETQ. The CDR3 is 11 residues long. This chain's CDR3 is CASRTVDTQYF. Here the CDR3 DNA reads TGCGCCAGCAGGACCGTGGATACGCAGTATTTT.

This chain uses TRBV29-1 with TRBJ2-5; unclear D gene. Trimming stripped 4 bases from V and 7 bases from J, with 13 bases between. Per germline, CDR1 SQVTM and CDR2 ANQGSEA. The CDR3 length is 12 residues. CDR3 sequence reads: CSVGQRETTQYF. In DNA form, the CDR3 reads TGCAGCGTTGGTCAGCGCGAGACGACCCAGTACTTC.

The genes are TRBV7-8 and TRBJ1-4, with D unresolved. The CDR3 spans 18 residues. Germline loops: CDR1 SGHVS, CDR2 FQNEAQ. Trimming took off 3 bases at V and 5 bases at J, with 22 bases between the two ends. The CDR3 bases are TGTGCCAGCAGCTTGGAAAGGGTTCTTTTATCGCCGAATGAAAAACTGTTTTTT. Encoded protein: CASSLERVLLSPNEKLFF. Complete variable domain (other parts from reference TRBV7-8 and TRBJ1-4): GAGVSQSPRYKVAKRGQDVALRCDPISGHVSLFWYQQALGQGPEFLTYFQNEAQLDKSGLPSDRFFAERPEGSVSTLKIQRTQQEDSAVYLCASSLERVLLSPNEKLFFGSGTQLSVL.

A few counts support this clonotype. This chain uses TRBV7-9 with TRBJ2-5; no firm D call. The end of the DNA aligns better with TRBJ2-1, so the J call may be wrong. CDR3 length: 14 residues. CDR1 and CDR2 (germline): SEHNR, FQNEAQ (reference sequence). In nucleotides, the CDR3 is TGTGCCAGCAGCTTAGTGGTAGCCCAAGGAGAGCAGTTCTTC. Its protein is CASSLVVAQGEQFF.

V and J are TRBV20-1 and TRBJ2-2; TRBD2 matches 12 bases. The germline CDR1 and CDR2 sequences are DFQATT and SNEGSKA (reference sequence). There are 16 residues in the CDR3. V lost 1 base, J lost 4 bases, and 4 bases stayed unmatched. The CDR3 region is CSARASGRATTGELFF. CDR3 DNA sequence: TGCAGTGCTAGAGCTAGCGGGAGGGCTACCACCGGGGAGCTGTTTTTT.

This clonotype showed up just once. The V gene is TRBV19, the J gene TRBJ2-5; D assignment may be TRBD1 or TRBD2 (5 bases each). Trimming removed 1 base at V and 5 bases at J, with 11 bases between. The CDR3 has 14 amino acids. In germline, CDR1 is LNHDA, CDR2 SQIVND (reference sequence). CDR3 DNA: TGTGCCAGTAGTATAGTAGGGGAGACGGAGACCCAGTACTTC. Amino acid sequence: CASSIVGETETQYF.